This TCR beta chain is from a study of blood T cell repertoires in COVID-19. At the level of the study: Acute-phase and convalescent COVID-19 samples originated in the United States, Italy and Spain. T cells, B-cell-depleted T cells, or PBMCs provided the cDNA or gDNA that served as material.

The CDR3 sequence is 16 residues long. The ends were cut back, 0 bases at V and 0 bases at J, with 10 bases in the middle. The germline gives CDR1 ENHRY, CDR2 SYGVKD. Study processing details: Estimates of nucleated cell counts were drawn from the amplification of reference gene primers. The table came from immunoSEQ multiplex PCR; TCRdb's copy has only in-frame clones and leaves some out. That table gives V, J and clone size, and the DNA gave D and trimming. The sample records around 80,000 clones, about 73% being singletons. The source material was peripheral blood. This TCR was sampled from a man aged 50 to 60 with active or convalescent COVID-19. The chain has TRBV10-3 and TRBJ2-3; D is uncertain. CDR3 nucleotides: TGTGCCATCAGTGAGTCGGCTAGGATGAGCACAGATACGCAGTATTTT. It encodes CAISESARMSTDTQYF.